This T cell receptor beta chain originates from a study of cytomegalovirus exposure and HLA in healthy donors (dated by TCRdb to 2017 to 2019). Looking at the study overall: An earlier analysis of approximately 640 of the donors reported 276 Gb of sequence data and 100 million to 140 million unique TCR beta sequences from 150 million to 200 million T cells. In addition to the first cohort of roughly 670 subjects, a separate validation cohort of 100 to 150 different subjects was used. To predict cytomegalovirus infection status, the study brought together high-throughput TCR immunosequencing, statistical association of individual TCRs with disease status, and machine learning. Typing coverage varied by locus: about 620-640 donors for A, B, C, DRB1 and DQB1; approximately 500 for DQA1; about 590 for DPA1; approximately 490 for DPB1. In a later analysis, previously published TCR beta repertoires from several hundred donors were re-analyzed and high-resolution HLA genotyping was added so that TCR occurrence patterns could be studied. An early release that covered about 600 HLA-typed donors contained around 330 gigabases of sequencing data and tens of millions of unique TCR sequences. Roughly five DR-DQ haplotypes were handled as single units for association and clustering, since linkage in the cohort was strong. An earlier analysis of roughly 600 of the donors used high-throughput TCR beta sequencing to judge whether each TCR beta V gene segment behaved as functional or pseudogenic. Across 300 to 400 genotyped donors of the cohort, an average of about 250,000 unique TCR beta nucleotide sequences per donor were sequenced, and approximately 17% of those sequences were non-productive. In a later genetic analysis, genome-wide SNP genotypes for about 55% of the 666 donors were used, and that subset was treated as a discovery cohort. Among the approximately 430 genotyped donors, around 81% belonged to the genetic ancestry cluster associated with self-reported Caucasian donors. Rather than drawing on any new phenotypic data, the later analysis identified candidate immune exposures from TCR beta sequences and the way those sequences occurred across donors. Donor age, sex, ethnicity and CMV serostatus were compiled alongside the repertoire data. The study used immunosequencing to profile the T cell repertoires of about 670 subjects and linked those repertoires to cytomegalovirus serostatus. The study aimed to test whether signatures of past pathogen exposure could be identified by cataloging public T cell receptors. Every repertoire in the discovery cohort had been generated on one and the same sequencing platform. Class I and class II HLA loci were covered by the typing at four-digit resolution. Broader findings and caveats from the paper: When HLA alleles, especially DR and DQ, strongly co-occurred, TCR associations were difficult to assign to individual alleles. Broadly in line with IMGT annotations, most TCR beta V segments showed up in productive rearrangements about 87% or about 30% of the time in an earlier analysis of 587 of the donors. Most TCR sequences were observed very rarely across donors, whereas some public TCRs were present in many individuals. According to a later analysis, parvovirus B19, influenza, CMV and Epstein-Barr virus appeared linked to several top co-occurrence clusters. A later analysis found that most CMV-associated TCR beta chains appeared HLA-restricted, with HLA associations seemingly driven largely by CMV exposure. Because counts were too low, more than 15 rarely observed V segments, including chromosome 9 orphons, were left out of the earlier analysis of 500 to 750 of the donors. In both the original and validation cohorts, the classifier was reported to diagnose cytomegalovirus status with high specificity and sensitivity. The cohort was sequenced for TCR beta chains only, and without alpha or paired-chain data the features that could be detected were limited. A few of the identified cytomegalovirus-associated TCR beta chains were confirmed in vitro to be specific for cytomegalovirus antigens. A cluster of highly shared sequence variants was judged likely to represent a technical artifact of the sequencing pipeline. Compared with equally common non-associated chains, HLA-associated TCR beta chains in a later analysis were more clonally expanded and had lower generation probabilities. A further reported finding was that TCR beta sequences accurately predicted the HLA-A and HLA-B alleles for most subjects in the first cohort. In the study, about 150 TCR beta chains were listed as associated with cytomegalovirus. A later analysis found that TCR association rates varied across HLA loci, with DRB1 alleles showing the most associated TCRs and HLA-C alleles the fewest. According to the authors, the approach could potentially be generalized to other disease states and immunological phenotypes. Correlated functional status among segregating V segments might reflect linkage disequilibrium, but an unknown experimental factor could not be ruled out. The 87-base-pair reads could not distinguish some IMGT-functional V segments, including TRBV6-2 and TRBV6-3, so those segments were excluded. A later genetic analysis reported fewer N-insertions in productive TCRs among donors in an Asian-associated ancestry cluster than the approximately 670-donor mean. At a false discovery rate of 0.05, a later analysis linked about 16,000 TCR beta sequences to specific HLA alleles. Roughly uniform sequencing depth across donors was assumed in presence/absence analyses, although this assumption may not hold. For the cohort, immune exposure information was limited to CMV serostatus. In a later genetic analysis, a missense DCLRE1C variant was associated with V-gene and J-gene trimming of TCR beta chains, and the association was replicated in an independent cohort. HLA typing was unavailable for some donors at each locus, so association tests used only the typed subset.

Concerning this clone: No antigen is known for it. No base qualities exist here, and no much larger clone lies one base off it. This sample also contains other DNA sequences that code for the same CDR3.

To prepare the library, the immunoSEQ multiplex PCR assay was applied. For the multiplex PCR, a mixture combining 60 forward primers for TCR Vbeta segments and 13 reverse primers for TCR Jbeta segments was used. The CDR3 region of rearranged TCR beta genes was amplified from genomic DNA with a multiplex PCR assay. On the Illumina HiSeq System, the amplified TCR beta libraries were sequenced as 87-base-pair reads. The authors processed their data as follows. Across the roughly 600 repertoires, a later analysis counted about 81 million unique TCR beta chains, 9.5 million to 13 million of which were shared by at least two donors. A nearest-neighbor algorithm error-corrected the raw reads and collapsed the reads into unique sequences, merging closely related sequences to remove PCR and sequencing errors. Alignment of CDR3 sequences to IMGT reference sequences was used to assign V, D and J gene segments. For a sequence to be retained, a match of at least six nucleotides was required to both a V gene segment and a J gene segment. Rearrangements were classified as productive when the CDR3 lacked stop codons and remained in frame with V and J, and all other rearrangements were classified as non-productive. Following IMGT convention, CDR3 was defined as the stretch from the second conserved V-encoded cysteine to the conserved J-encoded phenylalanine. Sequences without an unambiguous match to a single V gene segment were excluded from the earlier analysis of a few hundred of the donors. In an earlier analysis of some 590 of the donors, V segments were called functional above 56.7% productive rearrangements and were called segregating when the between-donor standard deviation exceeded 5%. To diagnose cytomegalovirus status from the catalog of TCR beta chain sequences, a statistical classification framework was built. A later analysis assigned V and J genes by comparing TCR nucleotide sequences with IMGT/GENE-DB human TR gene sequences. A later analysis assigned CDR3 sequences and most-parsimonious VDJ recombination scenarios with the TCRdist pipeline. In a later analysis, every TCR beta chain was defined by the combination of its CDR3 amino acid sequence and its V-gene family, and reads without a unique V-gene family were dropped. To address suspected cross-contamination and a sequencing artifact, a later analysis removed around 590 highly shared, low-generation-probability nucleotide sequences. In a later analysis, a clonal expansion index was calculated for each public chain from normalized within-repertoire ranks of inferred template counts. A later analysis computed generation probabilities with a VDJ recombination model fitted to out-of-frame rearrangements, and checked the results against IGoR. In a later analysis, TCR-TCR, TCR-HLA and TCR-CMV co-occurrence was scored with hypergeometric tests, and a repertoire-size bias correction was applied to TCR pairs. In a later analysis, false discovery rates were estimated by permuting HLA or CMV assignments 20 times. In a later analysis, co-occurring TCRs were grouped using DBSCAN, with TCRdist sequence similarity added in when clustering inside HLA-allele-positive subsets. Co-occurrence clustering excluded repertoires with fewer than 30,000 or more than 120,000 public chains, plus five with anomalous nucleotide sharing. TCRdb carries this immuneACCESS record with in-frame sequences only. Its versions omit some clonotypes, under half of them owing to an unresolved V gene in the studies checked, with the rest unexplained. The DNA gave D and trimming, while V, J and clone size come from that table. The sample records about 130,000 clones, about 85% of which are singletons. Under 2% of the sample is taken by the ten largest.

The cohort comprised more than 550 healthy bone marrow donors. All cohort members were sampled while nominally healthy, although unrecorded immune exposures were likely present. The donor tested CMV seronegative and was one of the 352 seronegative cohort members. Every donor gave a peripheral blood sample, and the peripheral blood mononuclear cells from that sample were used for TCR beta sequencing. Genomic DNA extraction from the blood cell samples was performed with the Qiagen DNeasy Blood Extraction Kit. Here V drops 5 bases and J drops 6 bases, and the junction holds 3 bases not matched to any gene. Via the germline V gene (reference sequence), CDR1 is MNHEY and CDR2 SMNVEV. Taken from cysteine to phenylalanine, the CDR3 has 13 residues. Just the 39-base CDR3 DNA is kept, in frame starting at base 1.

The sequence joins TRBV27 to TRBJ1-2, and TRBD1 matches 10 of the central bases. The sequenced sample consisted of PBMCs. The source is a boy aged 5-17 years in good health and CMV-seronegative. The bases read TGTGCCAGCAGTCTCGGGACAGGGGATGGCTACACCTTC. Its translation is CASSLGTGDGYTF.